Presented here are 9 T cell receptor beta chains from one specimen sequenced in a study of T cells in Graves' hyperthyroidism and ophthalmopathy. Amplification of TCR beta CDR3 regions used RNA as the template. In the first-round RT-PCR of the TCR CDR3, the HTBI primer set was used. A single record per CDR3 protein comes from TCRdb applying MiXCR to the multiplex PCR reads. The table lists about 250,000 distinct CDR3 sequences, approximately 14% of them singletons. Specimen: blood. The origin of the receptors is a woman aged 45-65 years with Graves' hyperthyroidism that later progressed to Graves' ophthalmopathy.

There are a few counts of this clonotype. The chain employs TRBV9 and TRBJ2-1; 8 bases are a match to TRBD2. Germline V CDR1 and CDR2: SGDLS, YYNGEE. Unmatched junction bases numbered 3, after V lost 1 base and J lost 0 bases. The CDR3 covers 16 residues. The CDR3 loop reads CASSVLGTSSYNEQFF. Written as DNA, the CDR3 is TGTGCCAGCAGCGTACTCGGGACTAGCTCCTACAATGAGCAGTTCTTC. The entire variable domain, with the rest obtained from reference TRBV9 and TRBJ2-1, is as follows: DSGVTQTPKHLITATGQRVTLRCSPRSGDLSVYWYQQSLDQGLQFLIQYYNGEERAKGNILERFSAQQFPDLHSELNLSSLELGDSALYFCASSVLGTSSYNEQFFGPGTRLTVL.

This clonotype was found a few times. The V call is TRBV19, the J call TRBJ1-1; D not certain. Germline CDR1 and CDR2: LNHDA and SQIVND (reference sequence). This CDR3 is 12 amino acids long. Trimming shortened V by 6 bases and J by 11 bases, and 16 bases separated the two germline ends. This CDR3 reads CASRAGPGGAFF. CDR3 nucleotides: TGTGCCAGTAGAGCAGGTCCCGGTGGGGCTTTCTTT. Together with reference TRBV19 and TRBJ1-1, the CDR3 gives the full variable domain: DGGITQSPKYLFRKEGQNVTLSCEQNLNHDAMYWYRQDPGQGLRLIYYSQIVNDFQKGDIAEGYSVSREKKESFPLTVTSAQKNPTAFYLCASRAGPGGAFFGQGTRLTVV.

This clonotype was picked up a small number of times. The chain is built from TRBV20-1 and TRBJ1-5; D might be TRBD1 (5 bases). In germline, CDR1 is DFQATT, CDR2 SNEGSKA (reference sequence). The CDR3 contains 14 residues. V was trimmed by 5 bases and J by 0 bases, leaving 11 bases between them. The CDR3 spells CSAVQDYSNQPQHF. CDR3 coding DNA: TGCAGTGCTGTACAGGATTATAGCAATCAGCCCCAGCATTTT.

In regard to this clonotype: This clone may be a read error of a much larger clone one base away. V usage is TRBV20-1 and J usage is TRBJ1-1; 7 bases map to TRBD1. Germline V gives CDR1 DFQATT, CDR2 SNEGSKA (reference sequence). Trimming removed 6 bases from V and 6 bases from J; junction bases left unmatched: 10. CDR3 length: 13 residues. The CDR3 sequence is CSATAGGKAEAFF. The CDR3 coding sequence is TGCAGTGCCACGGCAGGGGGGAAGGCTGAAGCTTTCTTT.

This clonotype was detected many times. This sequence joins TRBV13 and TRBJ2-1; TRBD2 matches 14 bases. Germline V gene data show CDR1 as PRHDT and CDR2 as FYEKMQ (reference sequence). V trimming: 5 bases; J trimming: 9 bases; junction bases outside the gene matches: 6. The CDR3 covers 15 residues. CDR3 loop: CASSHGLAGGLEQFF. The CDR3 region has the DNA TGTGCCAGCAGCCACGGACTAGCGGGAGGACTTGAGCAGTTCTTC.

The chain joins TRBV19 to TRBJ1-1; no definite D call. Trimming took 6 bases from V and 1 from J, leaving 15 bases between them. CDR1 and CDR2 (germline): LNHDA, SQIVND (reference sequence). The CDR3 contains 15 residues. The CDR3 here is CASSPRNRANTEAFF. In nucleotides, the CDR3 is TGTGCCAGTAGCCCCCGGAACCGGGCGAACACTGAAGCTTTCTTT. Together with reference TRBV19 and TRBJ1-1, the CDR3 gives the full variable domain: DGGITQSPKYLFRKEGQNVTLSCEQNLNHDAMYWYRQDPGQGLRLIYYSQIVNDFQKGDIAEGYSVSREKKESFPLTVTSAQKNPTAFYLCASSPRNRANTEAFFGQGTRLTVV.

This clonotype was counted between two and nine times. This chain connects TRBV19 to TRBJ2-1, with D tentatively TRBD1 (7 bases). CDR1 is LNHDA and CDR2 is SQIVND in the germline V gene (reference sequence). The V end was cut by 4 bases, the J end by 0 bases, with 13 bases between. The CDR3 contains 16 residues. CDR3 residues: CASSTWRDSSYNEQFF. The CDR3 region has the DNA TGTGCCAGTAGTACCTGGAGGGACAGCTCCTACAATGAGCAGTTCTTC.

In this sample, this clonotype turned up many times. The V call is TRBV16, the J call TRBJ1-1; 10 nucleotides align to TRBD1. In germline, CDR1 is KGHSY, CDR2 FQNENV. J gave up 6 bases and V 0 bases, and 4 bases lay outside the gene matches. The CDR3 runs to 15 residues. For the CDR3, the DNA is TGTGCCAGCAGCCAATCGGGACAGGGGATTTCTGAAGCTTTCTTT. It yields the protein CASSQSGQGISEAFF.

In regard to this clonotype: A much more abundant neighbour one base away suggests this may be a read error. The CDR3: CASSLDLTAEAFF. The CDR3 coding sequence is TGTGCCAGCAGCTTAGATCTCACGGCTGAAGCTTTCTTT. This rearrangement joins TRBV11-2 to TRBJ1-1; D uncertain. The CDR3 contains 13 residues. V was clipped by 0 bases and J by 6 bases, with 8 bases between them. The V gene's germline CDR1 is SGHAT and CDR2 FQNNGV.